This is a list of T cell receptor beta chains from one sample in a study of CD4 T cells in relation to SARS-CoV-2 and coronaviruses. Their recognized antigens are unknown. Repertoires were generated with immunoSEQ multiplex PCR, while TCRdb's copy carries only in-frame clones and drops some. The repertoire has about 26,000 clones, roughly 76% of them found once; the top ten carry around a sixth. Input material: CD4+ T cells from PBMCs, cultured in vitro. These receptors were collected from a human donor in good health. Each CDR3 is given with its conserved first and last residue.

v_call cdr3_aa
TRBV10-2 CASRGIRGQGGNQPQHF
TRBV10-1 CASSASPSWERKGEQYF
TRBV6-2/TRBV6-3 CASSYSRAGLIWETQYF
TRBV19 CASRTPAGTLGYTF
TRBV7-9 CASSPPGSYNEQFF
TRBV3-1/TRBV3-2 CASSQIHLYRYGYTF
TRBV30 CAWSGQLDTEAFF
TRBV14 CASSRRGLRTSVYQETQYF
TRBV29-1 CSVLMTSYNEQFF
TRBV10-1 CASSSGKSYEQYF
TRBV4-3 CASSQDRTTGNTIYF
TRBV7-2 CASSLGLAGGRNEQFF
TRBV16 CASSQSGGSGANVLTF
TRBV11-3 CASSLDRLAAVTGELFF
TRBV7-2 CASSLEQYDYGYTF
TRBV7-2 CASSLGGWNTGELFF
TRBV27 CASSKGHSNTEAFF
TRBV21-1 CASSKRIPLGAFPYEQYF
TRBV7-3 CASSASNTGELFF
TRBV11-2 CASSRAGTGPYEQYF
TRBV18 CASSPQGSGETQYF
TRBV9 CASSVSGLAGNTDTQYF
TRBV7-2 CASSLAGVETQYF
TRBV7-9 CASSLGTSGGGHRGNIQYF
TRBV6-6 CASSYPAGGGEDTQYF
TRBV7-3 CASSFGGDRTEAFF
TRBV5-1 CASSLGQEAFF
TRBV18 CASSPTGGNQPQHF
TRBV3-1/TRBV3-2 CASSRGTTAGELFF
TRBV19 CASSRQGDSNQPQHF
TRBV18 CASSRDSFSYNEQFF
TRBV6-5 CSSLRMSSYEQYF
TRBV3-1/TRBV3-2 CASSQETGGYYEQYF
TRBV7-9 CASSFQLSYSYGYTF
TRBV30 CAWSPVVLEATQYF
TRBV7-2 CASSASGGNEQFF
TRBV13 CASTQGKADTQYF
TRBV29-1 CSVADSSYNSPLHF
TRBV5-1 CASSFTGLQETQYF
TRBV10-3 CASRPAGTGNTIYF
TRBV7-3 CASSLKGKVFSTDTQYF
TRBV6-1 CASSDYAGLWSNQPQHF
TRBV6-6 CASSPPGQGSFGKNQPQHF
TRBV5-1 CASSPKSQINEKLFF
TRBV9 CASSVGTSGKVQYF
TRBV19 CASSSRGGANTEAFF
TRBV2 CASRTGDTEAFF
TRBV10-3 CAISESSGRDEQFF
TRBV2 CASSINRGGTEAFF
TRBV5-1 CASSASGGSRETQYF
TRBV9 CASSLDGGGYGYTF
TRBV3-1/TRBV3-2 CASSRDTDTQYF
TRBV6-1 CASSEGSGGEKLFF